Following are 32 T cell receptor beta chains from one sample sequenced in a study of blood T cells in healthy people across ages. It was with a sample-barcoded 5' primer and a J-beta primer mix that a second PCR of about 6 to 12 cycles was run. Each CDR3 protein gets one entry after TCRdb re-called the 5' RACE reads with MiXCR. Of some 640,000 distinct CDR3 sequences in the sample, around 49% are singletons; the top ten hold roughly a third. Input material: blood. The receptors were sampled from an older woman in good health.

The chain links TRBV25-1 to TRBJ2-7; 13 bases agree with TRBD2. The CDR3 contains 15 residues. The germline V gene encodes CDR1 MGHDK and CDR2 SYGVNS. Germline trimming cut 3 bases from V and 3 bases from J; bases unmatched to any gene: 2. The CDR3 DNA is TGTGCCAGCAGTGAGGGACTAGCGGGACTCTACGAGCAGTACTTC. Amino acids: CASSEGLAGLYEQYF.

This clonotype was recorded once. DNA for the CDR3: TGTGCCAGCAGTCCCAGGACGGCAGCCTACAATGAGCAGTTCTTC. Its translation is CASSPRTAAYNEQFF. The chain links TRBV27 to TRBJ2-1; D ambiguous. Trimming took off 5 bases at V and 2 bases at J, with 13 bases between the two ends. The CDR3 has 15 residues. Germline assignment: CDR1 MNHEY and CDR2 SMNVEV (reference sequence).

As DNA, the CDR3 is TGTGCCAGCAGTTTTGTGGTCGAAAGACGCTACGAGCGGTACTTC. The encoded protein is CASSFVVERRYERYF. The chain links TRBV28 to TRBJ2-5; D gene ambiguous. The CDR3 extends over 15 amino acids. Trimming shortened V by 3 bases and J by 13 bases, and 24 bases separated the two germline ends. The germline V gene has CDR1 MDHEN and CDR2 SYDVKM. Drawing the rest from reference TRBV28 and TRBJ2-5, the complete variable domain is DVKVTQSSRYLVKRTGEKVFLECVQDMDHENMFWYRQDPGLGLRLIYFSYDVKMKEKGDIPEGYSVSREKKERFSLILESASTNQTSMYLCASSFVVERRYERYFGPGTRLLVL.

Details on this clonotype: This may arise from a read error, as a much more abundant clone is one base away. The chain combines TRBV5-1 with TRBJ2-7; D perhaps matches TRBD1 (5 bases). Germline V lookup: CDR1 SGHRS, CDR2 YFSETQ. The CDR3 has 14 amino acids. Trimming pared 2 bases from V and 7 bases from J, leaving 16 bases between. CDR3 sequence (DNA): TGCGCCAGCAGCTTTGTGGGCGTAGGGGATGAGCAGTACTTC. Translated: CASSFVGVGDEQYF.

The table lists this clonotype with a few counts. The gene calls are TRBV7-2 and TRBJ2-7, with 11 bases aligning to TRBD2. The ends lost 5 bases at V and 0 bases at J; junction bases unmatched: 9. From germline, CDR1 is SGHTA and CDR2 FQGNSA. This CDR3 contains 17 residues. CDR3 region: CASSDRLAGWSSYEQYF. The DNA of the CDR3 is TGTGCCAGCAGCGACAGACTAGCGGGGTGGAGCTCCTACGAGCAGTACTTC.

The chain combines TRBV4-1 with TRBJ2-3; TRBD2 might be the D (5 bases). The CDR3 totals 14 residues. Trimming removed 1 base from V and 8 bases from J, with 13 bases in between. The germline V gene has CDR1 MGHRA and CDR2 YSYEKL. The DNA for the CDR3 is TGCGCCAGCAGCCAAGCAACCGACTACCGTACGCAGTATTTT. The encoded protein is CASSQATDYRTQYF.

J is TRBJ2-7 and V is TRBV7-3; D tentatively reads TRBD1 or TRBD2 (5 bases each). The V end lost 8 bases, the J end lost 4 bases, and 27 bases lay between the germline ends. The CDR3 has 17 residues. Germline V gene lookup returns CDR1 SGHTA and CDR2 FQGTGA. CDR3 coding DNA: TGTGCCAGCCTAACGTTCCGGCGGGCAGGGCCCACTTACGAGCAGTACTTC. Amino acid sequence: CASLTFRRAGPTYEQYF.

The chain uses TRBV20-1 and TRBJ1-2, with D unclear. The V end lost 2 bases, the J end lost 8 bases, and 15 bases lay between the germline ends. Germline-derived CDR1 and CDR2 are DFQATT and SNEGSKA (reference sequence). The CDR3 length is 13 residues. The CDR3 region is CSARPPASAGYTF. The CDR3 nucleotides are TGCAGTGCTAGACCGCCTGCATCGGCAGGCTACACCTTC.

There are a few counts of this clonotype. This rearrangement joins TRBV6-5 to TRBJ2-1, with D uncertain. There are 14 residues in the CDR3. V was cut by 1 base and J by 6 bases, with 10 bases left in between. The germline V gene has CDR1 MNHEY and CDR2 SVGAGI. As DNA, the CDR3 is TGTGCCAGCAGTTACTACGAGTTGGCCAATGAGCAGTTCTTC. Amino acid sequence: CASSYYELANEQFF.

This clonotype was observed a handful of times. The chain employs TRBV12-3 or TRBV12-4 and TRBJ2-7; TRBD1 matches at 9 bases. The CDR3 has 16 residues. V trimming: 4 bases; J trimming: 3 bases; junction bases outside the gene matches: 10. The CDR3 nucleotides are TGTGCCAGCAGTTCCCCGGCGGGACAGGGTCACTACGAGCAGTACTTC. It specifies CASSSPAGQGHYEQYF.

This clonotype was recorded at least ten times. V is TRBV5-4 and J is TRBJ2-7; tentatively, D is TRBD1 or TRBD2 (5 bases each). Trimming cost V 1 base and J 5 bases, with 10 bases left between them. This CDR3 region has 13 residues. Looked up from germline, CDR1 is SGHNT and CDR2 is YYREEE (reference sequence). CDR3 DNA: TGTGCCAGCAGCTTGATGGGGGTCGACGAGCAGTACTTC. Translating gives CASSLMGVDEQYF.

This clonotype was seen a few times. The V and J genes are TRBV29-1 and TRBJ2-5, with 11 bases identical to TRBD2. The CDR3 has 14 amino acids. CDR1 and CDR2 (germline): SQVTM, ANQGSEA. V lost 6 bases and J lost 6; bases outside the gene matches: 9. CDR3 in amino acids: CSVRSTSGRKTQYF. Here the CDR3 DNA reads TGCAGCGTCCGGTCAACTAGCGGGAGAAAGACCCAGTACTTC.

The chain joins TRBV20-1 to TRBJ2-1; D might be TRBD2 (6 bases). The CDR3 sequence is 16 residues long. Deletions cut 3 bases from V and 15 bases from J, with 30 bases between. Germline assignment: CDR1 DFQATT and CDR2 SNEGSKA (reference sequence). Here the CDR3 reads CSARVVSPTWRVEGFF. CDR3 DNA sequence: TGCAGTGCTAGGGTCGTTTCCCCCACCTGGAGGGTCGAGGGGTTCTTC.

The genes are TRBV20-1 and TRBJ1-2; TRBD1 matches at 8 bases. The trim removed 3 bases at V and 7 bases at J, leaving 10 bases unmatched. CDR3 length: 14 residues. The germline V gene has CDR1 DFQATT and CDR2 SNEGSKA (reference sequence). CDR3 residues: CSASPPGQVGGYTF. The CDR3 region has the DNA TGCAGTGCTAGCCCGCCGGGACAGGTTGGTGGCTACACCTTC.

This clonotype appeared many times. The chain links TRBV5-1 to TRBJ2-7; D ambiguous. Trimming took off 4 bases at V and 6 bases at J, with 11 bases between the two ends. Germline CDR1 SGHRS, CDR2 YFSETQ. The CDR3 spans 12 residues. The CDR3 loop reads CASSEGPREQYF. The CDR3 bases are TGCGCCAGCAGCGAAGGTCCTCGCGAGCAGTACTTC.

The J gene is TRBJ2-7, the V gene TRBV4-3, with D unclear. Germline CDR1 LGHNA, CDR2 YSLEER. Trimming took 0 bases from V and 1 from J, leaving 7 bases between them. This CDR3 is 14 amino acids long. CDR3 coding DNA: TGCGCCAGCAGCCAAGAGACGCTTTCCTACGAGCAGTACTTC. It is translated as CASSQETLSYEQYF.

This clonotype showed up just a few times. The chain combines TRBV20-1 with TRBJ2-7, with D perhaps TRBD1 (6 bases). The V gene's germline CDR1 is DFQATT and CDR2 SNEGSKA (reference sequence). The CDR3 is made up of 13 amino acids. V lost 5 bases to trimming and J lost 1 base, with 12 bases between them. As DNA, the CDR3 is TGCAGTGCTCCACAGGGTAAATCCTACGAGCAGTACTTC. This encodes CSAPQGKSYEQYF.

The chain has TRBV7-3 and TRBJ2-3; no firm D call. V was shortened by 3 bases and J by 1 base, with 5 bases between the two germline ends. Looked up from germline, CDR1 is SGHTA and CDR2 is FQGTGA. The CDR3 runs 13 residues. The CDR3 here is CASSFTGTDTQYF. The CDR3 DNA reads TGTGCCAGCAGCTTCACGGGCACAGATACGCAGTATTTT.

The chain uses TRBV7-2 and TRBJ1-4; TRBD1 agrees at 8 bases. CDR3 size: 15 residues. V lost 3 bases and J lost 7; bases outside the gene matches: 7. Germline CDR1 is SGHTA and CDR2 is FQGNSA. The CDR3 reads CASSLQGAIREKLFF. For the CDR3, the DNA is TGTGCCAGCAGCTTGCAGGGGGCGATTCGTGAAAAACTGTTTTTT.

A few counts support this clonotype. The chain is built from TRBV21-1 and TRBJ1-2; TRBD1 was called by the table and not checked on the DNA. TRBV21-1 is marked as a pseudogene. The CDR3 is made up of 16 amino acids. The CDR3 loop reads CASSKPQGRNDYGYTF. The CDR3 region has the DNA TGTGCCAGCAGCAAACCACAGGGGAGGAATGACTATGGCTACACCTTC.

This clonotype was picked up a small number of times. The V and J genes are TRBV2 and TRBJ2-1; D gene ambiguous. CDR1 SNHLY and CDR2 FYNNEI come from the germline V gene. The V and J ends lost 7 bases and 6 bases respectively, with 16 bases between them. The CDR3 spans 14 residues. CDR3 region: CASKEQRLPNEQFF. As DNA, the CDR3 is TGTGCCAGCAAGGAGCAGCGTCTCCCCAATGAGCAGTTCTTC.

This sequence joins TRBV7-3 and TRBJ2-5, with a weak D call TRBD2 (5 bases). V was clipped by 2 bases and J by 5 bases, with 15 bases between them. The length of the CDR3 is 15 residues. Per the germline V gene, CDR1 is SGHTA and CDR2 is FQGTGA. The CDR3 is CASSLSGSGIETQYF. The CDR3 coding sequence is TGTGCCAGCAGCTTATCCGGGTCCGGGATTGAGACCCAGTACTTC.

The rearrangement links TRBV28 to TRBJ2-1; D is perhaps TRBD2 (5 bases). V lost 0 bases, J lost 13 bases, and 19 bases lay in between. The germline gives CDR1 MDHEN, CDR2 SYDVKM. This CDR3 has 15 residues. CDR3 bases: TGTGCCAGCAGTTTATGGTCTTCGGGGATACAGACCCAGTTCTTC. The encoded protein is CASSLWSSGIQTQFF.

The CDR3 here is CASSTTTGMGEKLFF. CDR3 coding DNA: TGTGCCAGCAGCACAACGACAGGGATGGGTGAAAAACTGTTTTTT. The chain joins TRBV7-4 to TRBJ1-4; 7 nucleotides agree with TRBD1. The CDR3 sequence is 15 residues long. V was clipped by 5 bases and J by 7 bases; unmatched bases: 10. The germline V gene encodes CDR1 SGHVT and CDR2 SQSDAQ.

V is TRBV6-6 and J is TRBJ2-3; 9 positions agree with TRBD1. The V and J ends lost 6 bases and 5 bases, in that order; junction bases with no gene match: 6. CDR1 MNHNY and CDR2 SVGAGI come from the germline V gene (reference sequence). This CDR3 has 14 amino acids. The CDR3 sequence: CASSPWTGEDTQYF. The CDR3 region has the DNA TGTGCCAGCAGCCCCTGGACAGGGGAAGATACGCAGTATTTT.

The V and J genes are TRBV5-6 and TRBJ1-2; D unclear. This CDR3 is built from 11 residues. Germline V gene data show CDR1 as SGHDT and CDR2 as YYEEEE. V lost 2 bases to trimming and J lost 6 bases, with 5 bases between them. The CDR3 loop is CASSLYNGYTF. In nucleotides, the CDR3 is TGTGCCAGCAGCTTATATAATGGCTACACCTTC.

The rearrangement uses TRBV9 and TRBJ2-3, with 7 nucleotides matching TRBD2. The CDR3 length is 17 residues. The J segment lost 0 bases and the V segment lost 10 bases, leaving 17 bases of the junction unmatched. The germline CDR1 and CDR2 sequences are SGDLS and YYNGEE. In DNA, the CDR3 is TGTGCCTCTAGTAGGGTAGCGGGCTACTCTAGCACAGATACGCAGTATTTT. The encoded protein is CASSRVAGYSSTDTQYF.

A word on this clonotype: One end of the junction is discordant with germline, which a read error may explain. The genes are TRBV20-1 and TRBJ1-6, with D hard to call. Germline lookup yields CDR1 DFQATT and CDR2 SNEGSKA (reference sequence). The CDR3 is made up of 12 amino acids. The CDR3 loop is CSARDDHSPLHF. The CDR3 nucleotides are TGCAGCGCTAGAGATGATCATTCACCCCTCCACTTT.

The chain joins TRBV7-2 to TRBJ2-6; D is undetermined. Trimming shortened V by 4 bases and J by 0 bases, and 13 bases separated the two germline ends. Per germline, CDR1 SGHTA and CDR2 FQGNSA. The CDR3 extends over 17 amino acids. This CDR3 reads CASSSRRGISGANVLTF. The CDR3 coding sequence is TGTGCCAGCAGCTCCCGCCGCGGAATCTCTGGGGCCAACGTCCTGACTTTC.

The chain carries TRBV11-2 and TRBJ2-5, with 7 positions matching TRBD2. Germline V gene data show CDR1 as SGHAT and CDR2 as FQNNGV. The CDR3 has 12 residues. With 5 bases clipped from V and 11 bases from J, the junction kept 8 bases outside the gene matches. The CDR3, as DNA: TGTGCCAGCAGCCCAAGCGGGAACTGGCAGTACTTC. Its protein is CASSPSGNWQYF.

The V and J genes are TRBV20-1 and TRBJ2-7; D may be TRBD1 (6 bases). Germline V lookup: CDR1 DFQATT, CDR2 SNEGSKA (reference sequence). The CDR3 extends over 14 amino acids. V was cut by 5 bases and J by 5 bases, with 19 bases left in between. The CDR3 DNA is TGCAGTGCTGCCCACACCCGGGACACCCACGAGCAGTACTTC. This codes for CSAAHTRDTHEQYF.

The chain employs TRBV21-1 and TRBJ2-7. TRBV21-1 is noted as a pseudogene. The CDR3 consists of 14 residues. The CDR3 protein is CASNKGRNSYEQYF. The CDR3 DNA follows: TGTGCCAGCAACAAAGGGAGAAACTCCTACGAGCAGTACTTC.